A selection of T cell receptor beta chains follows, all from one sample in a study of CD8 T cells in ankylosing spondylitis. TCRdb reprocessed the 5' RACE reads via MiXCR and lists one record per CDR3 protein. The table shows fewer than 650,000 distinct CDR3 sequences, with about an eighth occurring only once. The sequenced sample was blood, either unsorted or a sorted T cell fraction (not recorded which). The receptors here all came from a male donor with ankylosing spondylitis. The CDR3 runs from the conserved cysteine through the conserved F or W. A D gene is named only where the DNA matches it firmly. Size tells how often a clone was seen (once, few, many) or the class of an expanded clone, and some rows leave it out.

TGCGCCAGCAGCCACAACGTTAGGAGAGAGCAGTACTTC | CASSHNVRREQYF | TRBV5-1 | - | TRBJ2-7 | many
TGCGCCAGCAGCACCCACGGGGAAGGGGAGCTGTTTTTT | CASSTHGEGELFF | TRBV5-1 | - | TRBJ2-2 | -
TGTGCCAGCAGGCAATCCAGGGGTCAGCCCCAGCATTTT | CASRQSRGQPQHF | TRBV12-3/TRBV12-4 | - | TRBJ1-5 | few
TGTGCCAGCAGCTTAAGACTAGCGGGAGGGCGGCACAATGAGCAGTTCTTC | CASSLRLAGGRHNEQFF | TRBV7-2 | TRBD2 | TRBJ2-1 | few
TGCAGTGCTAGACCTGTGAGTGAGCAGTTCTTC | CSARPVSEQFF | TRBV20-1 | - | TRBJ2-1 | few
TGCAGCGTCGGCGGGGCCCCGGGCTCCTACAATGAGCAGTTCTTC | CSVGGAPGSYNEQFF | TRBV29-1 | - | TRBJ2-1 | few
TGTGCCACCAGCAGCGATCTAATAAATGAGCAGTTCTTC | CATSSDLINEQFF | TRBV15 | - | TRBJ2-1 | -
TGTGCCAGCAGTGAAACCAGGGGGCGGGAGACCCAGTACTTC | CASSETRGRETQYF | TRBV2 | TRBD1 | TRBJ2-5 | many
TGCAGTGCGAGCGACAGGGGTTATCAGCCCCAGCATTTT | CSASDRGYQPQHF | TRBV20-1 | TRBD1 | TRBJ1-5 | -
TGCAGTGCTAGGATAGGGGGCGCGGGGGAGCAGTACTTC | CSARIGGAGEQYF | TRBV20-1 | - | TRBJ2-7 | -
TGCGCCAGCAGTTTGTTCCCTCCCCATGAGCAGTTCTTC | CASSLFPPHEQFF | TRBV5-1 | - | TRBJ2-1 | -
TGTGCCAGCAGATCTGGGGGGAGTAACTATGGCTACACCTTC | CASRSGGSNYGYTF | TRBV12-3/TRBV12-4 | - | TRBJ1-2 | few
TGTGCCAGCAGCTTAGTGAATTCCCCCACAGATACGCAGTATTTT | CASSLVNSPTDTQYF | TRBV7-9 | - | TRBJ2-3 | few
TGCAGCGTTGCTTTCCTAGCGATGGGCAATGAGCAGTTCTTC | CSVAFLAMGNEQFF | TRBV29-1 | - | TRBJ2-1 | -
TGCAGTGCTAGAGATAGGACAGGCGGCCAAGAGACCCAGTACTTC | CSARDRTGGQETQYF | TRBV20-1 | TRBD1 | TRBJ2-5 | few
TGTGCCAGCAGCCAGGATACCGGGTCCTACAATGAGCAGTTCTTC | CASSQDTGSYNEQFF | TRBV3-1 | - | TRBJ2-1 | few
TGCAGTGCGGTAAGACCCCTATCAAATCAGCCCCAGCATTTT | CSAVRPLSNQPQHF | TRBV20-1 | - | TRBJ1-5 | -
TGTGCCAGCAGCTTAGCAGGGAGCGGGAGGCATTTGGGGACCCAGTACTTC | CASSLAGSGRHLGTQYF | TRBV11-2 | TRBD2 | TRBJ2-5 | -
TGCGCCAGCAGCCAAGACCCAGGACCCTCCTACAATGAGCAGTTCTTC | CASSQDPGPSYNEQFF | TRBV4-1 | - | TRBJ2-1 | few
TGTGCCAGCAGCGCGGACCCCACGGTCTACGAGCAGTACTTC | CASSADPTVYEQYF | TRBV11-2 | - | TRBJ2-7 | -
TGTGCCAGCAGCCCCGACAGAAATCAGCCCCAGCATTTT | CASSPDRNQPQHF | TRBV3-1 | - | TRBJ1-5 | many
TGTGCCAGCAGTTTATGGTACGGGACTAGCGGGAGCTCCGATGAGCAGTTCTTC | CASSLWYGTSGSSDEQFF | TRBV27 | TRBD2 | TRBJ2-1 | -